These 29 T cell receptor beta chains originate from one sample sequenced in a study of T cell changes during pregnancy in multiple sclerosis. Assay: immunoSEQ multiplex PCR; the TCRdb copy retains only in-frame clones and omits some. The profile shows 30,000 to 35,000 clones, about 89% of them singletons. Source: CD8+ T cells from peripheral blood mononuclear cells, taken before pregnancy. These receptors were taken from a female donor with multiple sclerosis, enrolled in a pregnancy study.

V usage is TRBV9 and J usage is TRBJ1-5; 8 bases fit TRBD1. The junction had 8 bases not matched to a gene; V was cut back by 3 bases and J by 3 bases. CDR3 size: 16 residues. Germline V gene data show CDR1 as SGDLS and CDR2 as YYNGEE. DNA of the CDR3: TGTGCCAGCAGCGCCGGGACAGGAGGGAACAATCAGCCCCAGCATTTT. Translating gives CASSAGTGGNNQPQHF.

The CDR3 bases are TGTGCCAGCAGTTTGAGATCGAGCTACAATGAGCAGTTCTTC. Protein product: CASSLRSSYNEQFF. The chain has TRBV27 and TRBJ2-1; no reliable D call. Germline loops: CDR1 MNHEY, CDR2 SMNVEV (reference sequence). There are 14 residues in the CDR3. Trimming removed 3 bases at V and 3 bases at J, with 9 bases between.

The chain carries TRBV15 and TRBJ2-7; TRBD1 aligns across 10 bases. Germline assignment: CDR1 LNHNV and CDR2 YYDKDF (reference sequence). V lost 0 bases, J lost 3 bases, and 5 bases stayed unmatched. CDR3 length: 16 amino acids. CDR3 residues: CATSRETWTGGYEQYF. Here the CDR3 DNA reads TGTGCCACCAGCAGAGAAACATGGACAGGGGGCTACGAGCAGTACTTC.

The rearrangement links TRBV4-1 to TRBJ2-7, with D tentatively TRBD1 (5 bases). V lost 4 bases, J lost 2 bases, and 15 bases lay in between. This CDR3 is built from 15 residues. Germline lookup yields CDR1 MGHRA and CDR2 YSYEKL. CDR3 protein: CASSPQRQRTYEQYF. In nucleotides, the CDR3 is TGCGCCAGCAGCCCCCAAAGACAGCGAACCTACGAGCAGTACTTC.

The V and J genes are TRBV9 and TRBJ1-2; D not certain. Trimming removed 4 bases from V and 6 bases from J, with 25 bases in between. Germline loops: CDR1 SGDLS, CDR2 YYNGEE. This CDR3 has 17 amino acids. The CDR3 sequence is CASSPTGWVGGYNGYTF. For the CDR3, the DNA is TGTGCCAGCAGCCCGACCGGGTGGGTTGGAGGTTATAATGGCTACACCTTC.

The chain is built from TRBV7-6 and TRBJ2-3; 15 bases fit TRBD2. V shed 5 bases and J 5 bases; nucleotides not matched to a gene: 8. This CDR3 spans 17 amino acids. CDR1 SGHVS and CDR2 FNYEAQ come from the germline V gene. CDR3 in amino acids: CASSPRTSGGGQDTQYF. CDR3 nucleotide sequence: TGTGCCAGCAGCCCACGGACTAGCGGGGGGGGGCAAGATACGCAGTATTTT.

This clone showed up just once. The chain uses TRBV4-1 and TRBJ1-6; maybe TRBD1 (6 bases). Germline loops: CDR1 MGHRA, CDR2 YSYEKL. CDR3 length equals 14 residues. The ends were cut back, 6 bases at V and 5 bases at J, with 11 bases in the middle. The chain's CDR3 is CASSSRGNNSPLHF. DNA for the CDR3: TGCGCCAGCAGTTCCAGGGGTAATAATTCACCCCTCCACTTT.

The V gene is TRBV4-1, the J gene TRBJ2-2; the D gene is possibly TRBD2 (5 bases). Germline V lookup: CDR1 MGHRA, CDR2 YSYEKL. CDR3 length: 16 residues. V was shortened by 0 bases and J by 2 bases, with 10 bases between the two germline ends. The CDR3 spells CASSQERVRNTGELFF. The CDR3, as DNA: TGCGCCAGCAGCCAAGAGAGGGTCCGCAACACCGGGGAGCTGTTTTTT.

This clone has a handful of counts. The chain carries TRBV6-4 and TRBJ2-2, with unresolved D. Trimming cost V 3 bases and J 4 bases, with 9 bases left between them. The CDR3 sequence is 14 residues long. Germline-derived CDR1 and CDR2 are MRHNA and SNTAGT. CDR3 in amino acids: CASSEVPGTGELFF. For the CDR3, the DNA is TGTGCCAGCAGTGAGGTCCCGGGCACCGGGGAGCTGTTTTTT.

In its sample, this clone was seen once. The CDR3 is CASRETGWSNQPQHF. Here the CDR3 DNA reads TGTGCCAGCAGGGAGACAGGCTGGAGCAATCAGCCCCAGCATTTT. This chain connects TRBV2 to TRBJ1-5; D is possibly TRBD1 (6 bases). V shed 6 bases and J shed 1 base, with 13 bases lying between them. CDR1 and CDR2 from the germline V gene are SNHLY and FYNNEI. The CDR3 contains 15 residues.

V and J are TRBV13 and TRBJ2-2; perhaps TRBD1 as D (6 bases). Per germline, CDR1 PRHDT and CDR2 FYEKMQ (reference sequence). This CDR3 contains 15 residues. Trimming removed 5 bases at V and 3 bases at J, with 13 bases between. The CDR3 loop is CASSRQVGHTGELFF. Written as DNA, the CDR3 is TGTGCCAGCAGCCGACAGGTCGGGCACACCGGGGAGCTGTTTTTT.

The chain carries TRBV5-6 and TRBJ1-1; D may be TRBD1 (6 bases). The CDR3 runs 16 residues. The V end lost 3 bases, the J end lost 4 bases, and 19 bases lay between the germline ends. The germline gives CDR1 SGHDT, CDR2 YYEEEE. The CDR3 coding sequence is TGTGCCAGCAGCTCGGGGGGCCAGGCGCTGAGCACTGAAGCTTTCTTT. It specifies CASSSGGQALSTEAFF.

The chain recombines TRBV2 with TRBJ2-3, with TRBD2 matching 8 bases. J was trimmed by 4 bases and V by 4 bases; bases with no gene match: 13. The CDR3 runs to 17 residues. The germline CDR1 and CDR2 sequences are SNHLY and FYNNEI. CDR3 loop: CASSVPLSGALPDTQYF. CDR3 bases: TGTGCCAGCAGTGTCCCCCTTAGCGGGGCACTTCCAGATACGCAGTATTTT.

This clone was picked up one time. The chain's CDR3 is CASSPQTGQETQYF. CDR3 nucleotides: TGTGCCAGCAGCCCCCAGACAGGGCAAGAGACCCAGTACTTC. The chain uses TRBV7-9 and TRBJ2-5, with 7 bases identical to TRBD1. Losses at the gene ends were 5 bases for V and 2 bases for J; bases not matched to a gene: 5. Germline assignment: CDR1 SEHNR and CDR2 FQNEAQ (reference sequence). The length of the CDR3 is 14 residues.

This clone was detected a few times. The CDR3 DNA follows: TGTGCCAGTAGCCCAGAAGGTGGGGACAGGGGTTTTGAGCAGTACTTC. Its translation is CASSPEGGDRGFEQYF. The chain employs TRBV19 and TRBJ2-7; 10 nucleotides agree with TRBD1. J was trimmed by 7 bases and V by 6 bases; bases with no gene match: 15. The CDR3 runs to 16 residues. CDR1 and CDR2 from the germline V gene are LNHDA and SQIVND (reference sequence).

The V call is TRBV12-5, the J call TRBJ2-1; 10 bases fit TRBD2. Germline V gene sequence: CDR1 LGHNT, CDR2 FRNRAP. The ends lost 0 bases at V and 6 bases at J; junction bases unmatched: 5. The CDR3 extends over 16 amino acids. The CDR3 coding sequence is TGTGCTAGTGGTTTGGTACTAAGCGGGGGGGCCAATGAGCAGTTCTTC. The encoded protein is CASGLVLSGGANEQFF.

The chain joins TRBV11-2 to TRBJ1-2; unclear D gene. V lost 0 bases and J lost 8, with 19 bases in between. The CDR3 contains 16 residues. Germline V gene data show CDR1 as SGHAT and CDR2 as FQNNGV. CDR3 residues: CASSLDLSGLGWGYTF. The CDR3 DNA is TGTGCCAGCAGCTTAGATCTAAGCGGGCTCGGTTGGGGCTACACCTTC.

The chain couples TRBV25-1 to TRBJ1-1, with 7 positions matching TRBD1. J gave up 5 bases and V 5 bases, and 14 bases lay outside the gene matches. The CDR3 is 16 residues long. Germline V gene lookup returns CDR1 MGHDK and CDR2 SYGVNS. CDR3 sequence (DNA): TGTGCCAGCAGTCCTAGAAGGGGGCAGGGTAGTACTGAAGCTTTCTTT. Its protein product is CASSPRRGQGSTEAFF.

The chain has TRBV6-5 and TRBJ2-5; 9 bases match TRBD2. The CDR3 covers 14 residues. Germline V gene lookup returns CDR1 MNHEY and CDR2 SVGAGI. V shed 7 bases and J 2 bases; nucleotides not matched to a gene: 5. The CDR3 is CASKNLAGQETQYF. CDR3 DNA: TGTGCCAGCAAAAACCTAGCGGGGCAAGAGACCCAGTACTTC.

This chain links TRBV19 with TRBJ1-2; D might be TRBD1 (5 bases). Germline V lookup: CDR1 LNHDA, CDR2 SQIVND (reference sequence). V was shortened by 7 bases and J by 4 bases, with 13 bases between the two germline ends. The CDR3 has 13 amino acids. CDR3 coding DNA: TGTGCCAGTACGGAGGGGAGCGGCTATGGCTACACCTTC. It codes for CASTEGSGYGYTF.

The chain combines TRBV5-4 with TRBJ1-4; weak D call: TRBD1 (6 bases). CDR1 SGHNT and CDR2 YYREEE come from the germline V gene (reference sequence). V was pared by 3 bases and J by 8 bases, with 14 bases between. The CDR3 is made up of 14 amino acids. CDR3 region: CASSSQGKGEKLFF. Here the CDR3 DNA reads TGTGCCAGCAGCTCACAGGGAAAGGGGGAAAAACTGTTTTTT.

Only one count was recorded for this clone. The chain joins TRBV5-8 to TRBJ1-1; D unclear. Germline V gives CDR1 SGHTS, CDR2 YDEGEE. Deletions cut 0 bases from V and 1 base from J, with 10 bases between. The CDR3 spans 15 residues. CDR3 sequence (DNA): TGTGCCAGCAGCTTGGGTGCAGGTCGGAACACTGAAGCTTTCTTT. Translated: CASSLGAGRNTEAFF.

J is TRBJ1-1 and V is TRBV6-5; perhaps TRBD1 as D (5 bases). The length of the CDR3 is 15 residues. Trimming removed 7 bases at V and 4 bases at J, with 19 bases between. CDR1 and CDR2 from the germline V gene are MNHEY and SVGAGI. CDR3 residues: CASTNGQGGSTEAFF. The CDR3 region has the DNA TGTGCCAGCACCAATGGACAAGGTGGGTCCACTGAAGCTTTCTTT.

The genes are TRBV6-1 and TRBJ1-2; no firm D call. Trimming took 5 bases from V and 7 from J, leaving 14 bases between them. The CDR3 runs to 13 residues. Germline CDR1 and CDR2: MNHNS and SASEGT. CDR3 residues: CASSPGEIRGYTF. DNA for the CDR3: TGTGCCAGCAGTCCTGGGGAGATACGTGGCTACACCTTC.

This sequence joins TRBV4-1 and TRBJ1-1, with D possibly being TRBD1 (6 bases). CDR3 size: 15 residues. CDR1 is MGHRA and CDR2 is YSYEKL in the germline V gene. Trimming removed 2 bases at V and 6 bases at J, with 16 bases between. Written as DNA, the CDR3 is TGCGCCAGCAGCCAATTGGTACAGGGTATGGCTGAAGCTTTCTTT. It codes for CASSQLVQGMAEAFF.

This clone was found once. V is TRBV9 and J is TRBJ2-1, with TRBD2 matching over 10 bases. The CDR3 has 15 residues. Unmatched junction bases numbered 4, after V lost 3 bases and J lost 4 bases. In germline, CDR1 is SGDLS, CDR2 YYNGEE. The CDR3 region is CASSEGLARYNEQFF. The CDR3 DNA sequence: TGTGCCAGCAGCGAGGGACTAGCGCGTTACAATGAGCAGTTCTTC. The complete variable domain, with remaining parts taken from reference TRBV9 and TRBJ2-1, reads DSGVTQTPKHLITATGQRVTLRCSPRSGDLSVYWYQQSLDQGLQFLIQYYNGEERAKGNILERFSAQQFPDLHSELNLSSLELGDSALYFCASSEGLARYNEQFFGPGTRLTVL.

Remarks on this clone: A read error is possible here, since a much larger clone lies one base away. This sample includes further DNA sequences coding for the same CDR3. The CDR3 nucleotides are TGTGCCAGCAGTGGAGCTAGCGGGGGGGCCGGGGAGCTGTTTTTT. It yields the protein CASSGASGGAGELFF. The V call is TRBV6-4, the J call TRBJ2-2; 12 nucleotides line up with TRBD2. The V gene's germline CDR1 is MRHNA and CDR2 SNTAGT. V was pared by 4 bases and J by 6 bases, with 3 bases of the junction left unmatched. The CDR3 runs to 15 residues.

This chain links TRBV11-3 with TRBJ2-3, with a tentative D call TRBD2 (6 bases). CDR3 size: 14 residues. In germline, CDR1 is SGHNT, CDR2 YENEEA. Trimming stripped 4 bases from V and 2 bases from J, with 10 bases between. CDR3 DNA: TGTGCCAGCAGCTGGCGGGGCTACACAGATACGCAGTATTTT. This gives the protein CASSWRGYTDTQYF.

The chain combines TRBV27 with TRBJ1-1; D possibly corresponds to TRBD1 (6 bases). This CDR3 comprises 14 residues. The V end lost 5 bases, the J end lost 3 bases, and 13 bases lay between the germline ends. In germline, CDR1 is MNHEY, CDR2 SMNVEV (reference sequence). CDR3: CASSVRGFDTEAFF. The CDR3 region has the DNA TGTGCCAGCAGTGTAAGGGGGTTTGACACTGAAGCTTTCTTT.